This T cell receptor beta chain was sequenced during a study of a mutant IDH1 vaccine in newly diagnosed glioma. Study background: Eight vaccine injections were given to patients in weeks 1, 3, 5, 7, 11, 15, 19 and 23. Vaccination followed radiotherapy alone by 4-6 weeks, or accompanied temozolomide cycles.

Libraries were prepared by immunoSEQ multiplex PCR; TCRdb keeps only in-frame clonotypes and omits some of them. There are some 51,000 clones in the sample; around 80% occur only once, and around 5.3% lies in the top ten. Time point: week 5, during vaccination. All doses held 300 ug of mutant IDH1 20-mer peptide, with topical imiquimod. About this clone: The antigen remains undetermined.

The CDR3 totals 15 residues. Germline V gene data show CDR1 as PRHDT and CDR2 as FYEKMQ (reference sequence). With 4 bases removed from V and 2 bases from J, the gap between germline ends came to 13 bases. This clonotype was sampled from a man aged 50-59 years with glioma. The sequenced sample was PBMCs, obtained from a glioma patient whose treatment included an IDH1 peptide vaccine. The rearrangement joins TRBV13 to TRBJ2-3; D not resolved. Written as DNA, the CDR3 is TGTGCCAGCAGCTCCCCGGACGAACACACAGATACGCAGTATTTT. This codes for CASSSPDEHTDTQYF.